Below, 26 T cell receptor beta chains from the same sample are listed, as sequenced in a study of cytomegalovirus exposure and HLA in healthy donors. This PCR relied on a set of 60 Vbeta primers and 13 Jbeta primers. This table comes from immunoSEQ multiplex PCR, and its TCRdb copy is limited to in-frame clones, with some not included. The sample contains roughly 67,000 clones, about 79% of which appear only once. Sequencing input: PBMCs. The receptors derive from a man aged 60 to 75 in good health and CMV-seropositive.

This chain connects TRBV6-1 to TRBJ2-1, with 10 bases aligning to TRBD2. Germline CDR1 and CDR2: MNHNS and SASEGT. J lost 4 bases, V lost 7 bases, and 4 bases had no gene match. The CDR3 sequence is 14 residues long. CDR3 DNA sequence: TGTGCCAGCACCACTAGCGGGACATACAATGAGCAGTTCTTC. Translation: CASTTSGTYNEQFF.

The chain carries TRBV4-1 and TRBJ1-2; D remains ambiguous. The CDR3 sequence is 17 residues long. Germline-derived CDR1 and CDR2 are MGHRA and YSYEKL. Trimming shortened V by 0 bases and J by 0 bases, and 14 bases separated the two germline ends. CDR3 sequence: CASSQDLLWRTNYGYTF. CDR3 sequence (DNA): TGCGCCAGCAGCCAAGATTTATTGTGGAGAACTAACTATGGCTACACCTTC.

The rearrangement uses TRBV5-4 and TRBJ2-3; TRBD2 aligns across 9 bases. J was trimmed by 6 bases and V by 0 bases; bases with no gene match: 5. The germline V gene has CDR1 SGHNT and CDR2 YYREEE (reference sequence). The CDR3 runs 15 residues. The CDR3 DNA sequence: TGTGCCAGCAGCTTGGATAGCGGGAGTATCGATACGCAGTATTTT. Amino acid sequence: CASSLDSGSIDTQYF.

The V call is TRBV11-2, the J call TRBJ2-3; 7 bases match TRBD1. Germline V CDR1 and CDR2: SGHAT, FQNNGV. After removal of 1 base from V and 1 base from J, the junction contained 2 bases not matched to a gene. The CDR3 covers 15 residues. CDR3 DNA sequence: TGTGCCAGCAGCTTAGGGACAGGTCGCACAGATACGCAGTATTTT. Residues: CASSLGTGRTDTQYF.

A few counts support this clone. The chain carries TRBV13 and TRBJ1-2, with D unclear. In germline, CDR1 is PRHDT, CDR2 FYEKMQ (reference sequence). The length of the CDR3 is 12 residues. The V end lost 5 bases, the J end lost 4 bases, and 8 bases lay between the germline ends. CDR3: CASSNRGYGYTF. CDR3 coding DNA: TGTGCCAGCAGCAACCGGGGCTATGGCTACACCTTC.

The rearrangement joins TRBV18 to TRBJ2-7, with 8 bases lining up with TRBD1. Germline V gene lookup returns CDR1 KGHSH and CDR2 LQKENI. Trimming at V came to 5 bases and at J to 6 bases, leaving 6 bases not matched to a gene. The CDR3 has 13 amino acids. The CDR3 DNA reads TGTGCCAGCTCAACCCAGGGGGCCGGCGAGCAGTACTTC. Amino acids: CASSTQGAGEQYF.

J is TRBJ1-5 and V is TRBV29-1; TRBD1 aligns across 9 bases. The V gene's germline CDR1 is SQVTM and CDR2 ANQGSEA. The CDR3 has 15 amino acids. V trimming: 6 bases; J trimming: 4 bases; junction bases outside the gene matches: 10. In nucleotides, the CDR3 is TGCAGCGTCGGTGAACAGGGGGCCGTAAATCAGCCCCAGCATTTT. It translates to CSVGEQGAVNQPQHF. Based on the CDR3 plus reference TRBV29-1 and TRBJ1-5, the full variable domain is SAVISQKPSRDICQRGTSLTIQCQVDSQVTMMFWYRQQPGQSLTLIATANQGSEATYESGFVIDKFPISRPNLTFSTLTVSNMSPEDSSIYLCSVGEQGAVNQPQHFGDGTRLSIL.

This chain joins TRBV6-1 and TRBJ2-2; 10 bases are shared with TRBD1. Germline CDR1 MNHNS, CDR2 SASEGT. The junction had 5 bases not matched to a gene; V was cut back by 5 bases and J by 5 bases. CDR3 length equals 15 residues. The CDR3 loop is CASSPGTGETGELFF. CDR3 nucleotide sequence: TGTGCCAGCAGTCCCGGGACAGGGGAGACCGGGGAGCTGTTTTTT.

This sequence joins TRBV6-6 and TRBJ1-5, with 8 nucleotides matching TRBD1. V shed 6 bases and J 0 bases; nucleotides not matched to a gene: 7. Germline V gene data show CDR1 as MNHNY and CDR2 as SVGAGI (reference sequence). The CDR3 has 16 amino acids. CDR3 in DNA: TGTGCCAGCAGGCCTCCGGGACAGGATAGCAATCAGCCCCAGCATTTT. Residues: CASRPPGQDSNQPQHF.

This chain links TRBV5-1 with TRBJ2-3; the match to TRBD2 covers 7 bases. The CDR3 is made up of 15 amino acids. The germline V gene encodes CDR1 SGHRS and CDR2 YFSETQ. V lost 4 bases and J lost 4; bases outside the gene matches: 9. The CDR3: CASSLSGAPADTQYF. CDR3 DNA: TGCGCCAGCAGCCTGAGCGGGGCCCCAGCAGATACGCAGTATTTT.

The V call is TRBV27, the J call TRBJ2-5, with 9 nucleotides matching TRBD1. The germline V gene has CDR1 MNHEY and CDR2 SMNVEV (reference sequence). The CDR3 contains 15 residues. The junction had 3 bases not matched to a gene; V was cut back by 0 bases and J by 4 bases. The chain's CDR3 is CASSLSRQGGETQYF. The CDR3 coding sequence is TGTGCCAGCAGTTTATCGAGACAGGGGGGAGAGACCCAGTACTTC.

This clone appeared a single time. The genes are TRBV27 and TRBJ1-6; D might be TRBD1 (5 bases). There are 18 residues in the CDR3. Germline V gives CDR1 MNHEY, CDR2 SMNVEV (reference sequence). Trimming took off 4 bases at V and 0 bases at J, with 16 bases between the two ends. The CDR3 nucleotides read TGTGCCAGCAGTTCCCCGCGGGGCGTTAGCTCCTATAATTCACCCCTCCACTTT. This codes for CASSSPRGVSSYNSPLHF.

The V call is TRBV13, the J call TRBJ2-5, with 12 nucleotides matching TRBD2. Losses at the gene ends were 5 bases for V and 2 bases for J; bases not matched to a gene: 9. The germline V gene has CDR1 PRHDT and CDR2 FYEKMQ (reference sequence). This CDR3 comprises 17 residues. The CDR3 sequence: CASSDTPGLAGQETQYF. The CDR3 nucleotides read TGTGCCAGCAGCGACACCCCGGGACTAGCGGGTCAAGAGACCCAGTACTTC.

This chain joins TRBV14 and TRBJ2-5; D remains ambiguous. V was clipped by 3 bases and J by 5 bases, with 7 bases between them. Per germline, CDR1 SGHDN and CDR2 FVKESK. This CDR3 has 12 amino acids. As DNA, the CDR3 is TGTGCCAGCAGCCATTACGGGGAGACCCAGTACTTC. Protein sequence: CASSHYGETQYF.

The rearrangement uses TRBV19 and TRBJ1-2, with a weak D call TRBD1 (5 bases). Trimming removed 5 bases at V and 6 bases at J, with 13 bases between. There are 13 residues in the CDR3. CDR1 is LNHDA and CDR2 is SQIVND in the germline V gene (reference sequence). The CDR3 DNA reads TGTGCCAGTAGTGGACCAGTGGGGCATGGCTACACCTTC. The encoded protein is CASSGPVGHGYTF.

The genes are TRBV5-1 and TRBJ1-2; D is perhaps TRBD1 (6 bases). The germline V and J ends were trimmed by 4 bases and 2 bases, with 15 bases remaining between them. Germline V lookup: CDR1 SGHRS, CDR2 YFSETQ. CDR3 size: 15 residues. In DNA, the CDR3 is TGCGCCAGCAGCCTTAGGACAGCTACCAACTATGGCTACACCTTC. It codes for CASSLRTATNYGYTF.

The chain carries TRBV2 and TRBJ2-2; 10 bases match TRBD1. CDR1 is SNHLY and CDR2 is FYNNEI in the germline V gene. This CDR3 contains 15 residues. The ends lost 7 bases at V and 4 bases at J; junction bases unmatched: 6. The CDR3, as DNA: TGTGCCAGCAATCCGGGACAGGGGAGCACCGGGGAGCTGTTTTTT. The encoded protein is CASNPGQGSTGELFF.

CDR3 protein: CASSKGLAGGAETQYF. CDR3 nucleotides: TGTGCCAGCAGTAAGGGACTAGCGGGAGGAGCGGAGACCCAGTACTTC. The chain combines TRBV6-6 with TRBJ2-5, with 15 bases aligning to TRBD2. Germline V lookup: CDR1 MNHNY, CDR2 SVGAGI (reference sequence). V gave up 5 bases and J gave up 5 bases; unmatched junction bases: 6. The CDR3 covers 16 residues.

CDR3 nucleotides: TGTGCCAGCAGCTTAGAGAGGCTAGCGGGAGGCAATGAGCAGTTCTTC. Its protein is CASSLERLAGGNEQFF. The rearrangement links TRBV7-9 to TRBJ2-1; 11 bases align to TRBD2. This CDR3 region has 16 residues. Germline values: CDR1 SEHNR, CDR2 FQNEAQ (reference sequence). Unmatched junction bases numbered 5, after V lost 1 base and J lost 6 bases.

This CDR3 is CASSESVWGDQPQHF. DNA of the CDR3: TGTGCCAGCAGTGAATCGGTTTGGGGAGATCAGCCCCAGCATTTT. The chain combines TRBV6-1 with TRBJ1-5; D remains ambiguous. Germline CDR1 is MNHNS and CDR2 is SASEGT. CDR3 length: 15 amino acids. V shed 2 bases and J shed 5 bases, with 13 bases lying between them.

This chain connects TRBV10-1 to TRBJ2-1; 12 bases are shared with TRBD2. With 3 bases clipped from V and 9 bases from J, the junction kept 6 bases outside the gene matches. The CDR3 contains 15 residues. The germline V gene encodes CDR1 WNHNN and CDR2 SYGVQD (reference sequence). CDR3 region: CASSDRLAGASEQFF. In nucleotides, the CDR3 is TGCGCCAGCAGTGATCGACTAGCGGGAGCCAGTGAGCAGTTCTTC.

V usage is TRBV11-2 and J usage is TRBJ2-7; 7 positions agree with TRBD1. Unmatched junction bases numbered 13, after V lost 5 bases and J lost 6 bases. CDR3 length: 15 residues. CDR1 and CDR2 (germline): SGHAT, FQNNGV. The CDR3 is CASSPHTGARGEQYF. DNA for the CDR3: TGTGCCAGCAGCCCACACACAGGGGCCCGCGGCGAGCAGTACTTC.

The CDR3 protein is CASAGLAHQETQYF. CDR3 DNA: TGTGCCAGTGCGGGGCTGGCGCACCAAGAGACCCAGTACTTC. The chain links TRBV19 to TRBJ2-5; D is possibly TRBD2 (6 bases). This CDR3 is built from 14 residues. V lost 8 bases and J lost 0, with 13 bases in between. The germline V gene encodes CDR1 LNHDA and CDR2 SQIVND (reference sequence).

The V call is TRBV5-1, the J call TRBJ2-5; 7 nucleotides line up with TRBD1. Germline CDR1 reads SGHRS; CDR2 reads YFSETQ. This CDR3 region has 14 residues. With V trimmed by 5 bases and J by 0 bases, 4 bases remained unmatched. CDR3 sequence: CASRTGTYQETQYF. As DNA, the CDR3 is TGCGCCAGCAGGACAGGGACCTACCAAGAGACCCAGTACTTC.

This chain uses TRBV7-9 with TRBJ2-7, with a weak D call TRBD2 (5 bases). The CDR3 consists of 13 residues. CDR1 is SEHNR, CDR2 FQNEAQ, per germline (reference sequence). The V gene lost 4 bases and the J gene lost 7 bases, with 14 bases spanning the gap. The CDR3 DNA follows: TGTGCCAGCAGCTACGAGGGCGTGGGGGAGCAGTACTTC. This encodes CASSYEGVGEQYF.

This clone appeared once. This rearrangement joins TRBV27 to TRBJ1-2; weak D call: TRBD1 (6 bases). Looked up from germline, CDR1 is MNHEY and CDR2 is SMNVEV (reference sequence). CDR3 length equals 13 residues. Deletions cut 3 bases from V and 8 bases from J, with 13 bases between. CDR3 DNA: TGTGCCAGCAGTTTGCCCGGGGGGCGCGGCTACACCTTC. Amino acids: CASSLPGGRGYTF.